The next 20 T cell receptor beta chains were all read from a single sample in a study of blood T cell repertoires in COVID-19. Produced via immunoSEQ multiplex PCR; TCRdb's table is partial and in-frame only. The table records 250,000 to 350,000 clones, 70% to 85% of them present only once. Sequenced: peripheral blood. These receptors all stem from a human donor with COVID-19, enrolled during active disease. The donor label of this sample is uncertain.

The rearrangement uses TRBV7-9 and TRBJ2-1, with TRBD1 matching 9 bases. V shed 5 bases and J 6 bases; nucleotides not matched to a gene: 5. CDR1 and CDR2 (germline): SEHNR, FQNEAQ (reference sequence). This CDR3 spans 14 amino acids. The DNA of the CDR3 is TGTGCCAGCAGCCCCTACAGGGGGCCCAATGAGCAGTTCTTC. Translating gives CASSPYRGPNEQFF.

The sample holds one count of this clone. V and J are TRBV12-3 or TRBV12-4 and TRBJ1-1; perhaps TRBD1 as D (5 bases). Trimming removed 7 bases at V and 1 base at J, with 10 bases between. The CDR3 totals 13 residues. CDR3: CASTTTANTEAFF. DNA for the CDR3: TGTGCCAGCACCACGACAGCGAACACTGAAGCTTTCTTT.

This clone was seen repeatedly, ten times or more. The chain employs TRBV5-1 and TRBJ1-2; tentatively, D is TRBD1 (5 bases). There are 13 residues in the CDR3. V lost 0 bases and J lost 9, with 12 bases in between. The germline V gene encodes CDR1 SGHRS and CDR2 YFSETQ. CDR3 region: CASSLEAGGSYTF. The CDR3 DNA sequence: TGCGCCAGCAGCTTGGAGGCGGGGGGTAGCTACACCTTC.

This clone was detected a few times. The gene calls are TRBV5-6 and TRBJ1-1; no clear D gene. CDR3 length equals 17 residues. CDR1 is SGHDT and CDR2 is YYEEEE in the germline V gene. The V end was cut by 2 bases, the J end by 1 base, with 18 bases between. Written as DNA, the CDR3 is TGTGCCAGCAGCTTCCTTATAGTTCTCGGTGGGAACACTGAAGCTTTCTTT. It specifies CASSFLIVLGGNTEAFF. The full variable domain, its missing parts supplied by reference TRBV5-6 and TRBJ1-1, is DAGVTQSPTHLIKTRGQQVTLRCSPKSGHDTVSWYQQALGQGPQFIFQYYEEEERQRGNFPDRFSGHQFPNYSSELNVNALLLGDSALYLCASSFLIVLGGNTEAFFGQGTRLTVV.

This clone was observed a single time. The J gene is TRBJ2-7, the V gene TRBV7-2, with 8 positions matching TRBD1. J was trimmed by 6 bases and V by 5 bases; bases with no gene match: 9. CDR1 and CDR2 from the germline V gene are SGHTA and FQGNSA. This CDR3 contains 14 residues. CDR3 sequence (DNA): TGTGCCAGCAGCGCTGAGGGACAGGTCTTCGAGCAGTACTTC. It translates to CASSAEGQVFEQYF.

The CDR3 spells CASRIGRQGTYEQYF. CDR3 nucleotide sequence: TGTGCCAGCAGGATAGGCCGACAGGGGACCTACGAGCAGTACTTC. The chain uses TRBV27 and TRBJ2-7; 8 nucleotides agree with TRBD1. There are 15 residues in the CDR3. The V gene's germline CDR1 is MNHEY and CDR2 SMNVEV (reference sequence). The V and J ends lost 6 bases and 2 bases, in that order; junction bases with no gene match: 9.

The chain joins TRBV6-1 to TRBJ1-1; D perhaps matches TRBD1 (5 bases). Trimming left V 3 bases short and J 0 bases short, with 11 bases between. CDR1 MNHNS and CDR2 SASEGT come from the germline V gene. The CDR3 is 15 amino acids. In DNA, the CDR3 is TGTGCCAGCAGTGATCCGGGACTTGTGAACACTGAAGCTTTCTTT. The encoded protein is CASSDPGLVNTEAFF.

V is TRBV28 and J is TRBJ2-1; 11 nucleotides agree with TRBD1. Germline V gene data show CDR1 as MDHEN and CDR2 as SYDVKM. The CDR3 is made up of 14 amino acids. With V trimmed by 6 bases and J by 7 bases, 5 bases remained unmatched. The CDR3 protein is CASRSGQGANEQFF. CDR3 nucleotides: TGTGCCAGCAGGAGCGGACAGGGGGCTAATGAGCAGTTCTTC.

The chain couples TRBV27 to TRBJ2-5; 8 positions agree with TRBD1. This CDR3 region has 16 residues. The germline CDR1 and CDR2 sequences are MNHEY and SMNVEV (reference sequence). V lost 5 bases to trimming and J lost 4 bases; unmatched junction nucleotides: 12. The CDR3 region is CASSPRTGRPGETQYF. Written as DNA, the CDR3 is TGTGCCAGCAGTCCCAGGACAGGGAGACCTGGAGAGACCCAGTACTTC.

The gene calls are TRBV19 and TRBJ1-3, with D maybe TRBD1 (5 bases). Germline V CDR1 and CDR2: LNHDA, SQIVND (reference sequence). CDR3 length: 16 residues. V was cut by 5 bases and J by 0 bases, with 14 bases left in between. CDR3 in DNA: TGTGCCAGTAGTCCTGGGGGGGTCTTCTCTGGAAACACCATATATTTT. Translation gives CASSPGGVFSGNTIYF. Full variable domain (missing parts from reference TRBV19 and TRBJ1-3): DGGITQSPKYLFRKEGQNVTLSCEQNLNHDAMYWYRQDPGQGLRLIYYSQIVNDFQKGDIAEGYSVSREKKESFPLTVTSAQKNPTAFYLCASSPGGVFSGNTIYFGEGSWLTVV.

This clone has more than one count but fewer than ten. The gene calls are TRBV10-1 and TRBJ2-3, with TRBD2 identical over 12 bases. Losses at the gene ends were 5 bases for V and 3 bases for J; bases not matched to a gene: 0. This CDR3 has 14 residues. The V gene's germline CDR1 is WNHNN and CDR2 SYGVQD (reference sequence). The CDR3 DNA reads TGCGCCAGCAGTACTAGCGGGAGGACAGATACGCAGTATTTT. Translated: CASSTSGRTDTQYF.

The J gene is TRBJ2-3, the V gene TRBV28; TRBD1 aligns across 7 bases. The germline CDR1 and CDR2 sequences are MDHEN and SYDVKM. Losses at the gene ends were 5 bases for V and 3 bases for J; bases not matched to a gene: 11. This CDR3 contains 16 residues. CDR3 region: CASSGDRVRVTDTQYF. The CDR3 nucleotides read TGTGCCAGCAGTGGCGACAGGGTGAGAGTTACAGATACGCAGTATTTT.

This chain connects TRBV7-3 to TRBJ2-1; 8 positions agree with TRBD2. After removal of 5 bases from V and 6 bases from J, the junction contained 12 bases not matched to a gene. Germline assignment: CDR1 SGHTA and CDR2 FQGTGA. The CDR3 extends over 16 amino acids. CDR3 residues: CASSLGVGTRINEQFF. CDR3 nucleotide sequence: TGTGCCAGCAGCCTTGGGGTGGGGACTAGAATCAATGAGCAGTTCTTC.

V usage is TRBV30 and J usage is TRBJ1-2; D is ambiguous. The CDR3 is made up of 14 amino acids. The germline gives CDR1 GTSNPN, CDR2 SVGIG (reference sequence). V lost 1 base and J lost 0, with 9 bases in between. CDR3 nucleotide sequence: TGTGCCTGGAGTGCCCGCTCAGCTAACTATGGCTACACCTTC. Its protein is CAWSARSANYGYTF.

This clone was seen only once. This chain joins TRBV2 and TRBJ2-7; possible D gene TRBD1, 6 bases. The V gene's germline CDR1 is SNHLY and CDR2 FYNNEI. The CDR3 extends over 15 amino acids. V was clipped by 5 bases and J by 2 bases, with 16 bases between them. The CDR3 loop reads CASSLYRVGTYEQYF. CDR3 DNA sequence: TGTGCCAGCAGTTTATACAGGGTCGGCACCTACGAGCAGTACTTC.

The chain is built from TRBV9 and TRBJ2-6; TRBD1 matches 8 bases. The V segment lost 2 bases and the J segment 0 bases; nucleotides outside the gene matches: 7. CDR1 SGDLS and CDR2 YYNGEE come from the germline V gene. The CDR3 runs 18 residues. CDR3 bases: TGTGCCAGCAGCGTGACGGGACAGGTTAGCTCTGGGGCCAACGTCCTGACTTTC. Translating it yields CASSVTGQVSSGANVLTF.

This clone was seen a single time. The chain carries TRBV7-9 and TRBJ1-1, with 8 bases fitting TRBD1. The CDR3 runs to 13 residues. The ends lost 6 bases at V and 4 bases at J; junction bases unmatched: 4. Germline V gene lookup returns CDR1 SEHNR and CDR2 FQNEAQ (reference sequence). CDR3 amino acids: CASRETGGTEAFF. In DNA, the CDR3 is TGTGCCAGCAGGGAAACAGGGGGCACTGAAGCTTTCTTT. Drawing the rest from reference TRBV7-9 and TRBJ1-1, the complete variable domain is DTGVSQNPRHKITKRGQNVTFRCDPISEHNRLYWYRQTLGQGPEFLTYFQNEAQLEKSRLLSDRFSAERPKGSFSTLEIQRTEQGDSAMYLCASRETGGTEAFFGQGTRLTVV.

In its sample, this clone was seen once. This rearrangement joins TRBV25-1 to TRBJ1-1; no definite D call. V was clipped by 4 bases and J by 4 bases, with 16 bases between them. The CDR3 is 15 residues long. From germline, CDR1 is MGHDK and CDR2 SYGVNS. The DNA of the CDR3 is TGTGCCAGCAGTGTCACTCCTGAGGCAGTCACTGAAGCTTTCTTT. Protein: CASSVTPEAVTEAFF.

The V gene is TRBV4-1, the J gene TRBJ2-7, with TRBD1 as a possible D gene (5 bases). CDR3 length: 16 amino acids. Germline V gene lookup returns CDR1 MGHRA and CDR2 YSYEKL. Trimming stripped 4 bases from V and 2 bases from J, with 18 bases between. Here the CDR3 reads CASSLTTTVRPYEQYF. In DNA form, the CDR3 reads TGCGCCAGCAGCCTGACAACGACAGTCAGACCCTACGAGCAGTACTTC.

As to this clone: Mismatch with germline at one junction end may stem from a read error. The chain uses TRBV7-7 and TRBJ2-2; 7 bases line up with TRBD2. The CDR3 loop spans 16 amino acids. CDR1 and CDR2 (germline): SSHAT, FNYEAQ (reference sequence). CDR3 coding DNA: TGTGCTAGCAGCTTAGAGAGCGGGGCGAACACCGGGGAGCTGTTTTTT. Its translation is CASSLESGANTGELFF.